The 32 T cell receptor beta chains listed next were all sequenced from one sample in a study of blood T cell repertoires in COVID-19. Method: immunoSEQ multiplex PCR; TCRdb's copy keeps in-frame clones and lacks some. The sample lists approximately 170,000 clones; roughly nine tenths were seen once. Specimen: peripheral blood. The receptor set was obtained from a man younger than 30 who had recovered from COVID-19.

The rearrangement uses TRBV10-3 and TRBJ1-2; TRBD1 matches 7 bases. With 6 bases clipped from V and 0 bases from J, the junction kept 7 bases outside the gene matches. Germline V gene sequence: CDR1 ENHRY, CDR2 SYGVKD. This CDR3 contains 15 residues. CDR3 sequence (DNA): TGTGCCATCAGCGTCGGGACAGCTCCTAACTATGGCTACACCTTC. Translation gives CAISVGTAPNYGYTF.

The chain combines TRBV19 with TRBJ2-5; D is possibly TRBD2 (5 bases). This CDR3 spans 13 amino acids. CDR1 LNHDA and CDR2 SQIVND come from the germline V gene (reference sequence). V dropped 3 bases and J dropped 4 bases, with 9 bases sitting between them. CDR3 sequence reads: CASSMGRGETQYF. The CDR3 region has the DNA TGTGCCAGTAGTATGGGCCGGGGAGAGACCCAGTACTTC.

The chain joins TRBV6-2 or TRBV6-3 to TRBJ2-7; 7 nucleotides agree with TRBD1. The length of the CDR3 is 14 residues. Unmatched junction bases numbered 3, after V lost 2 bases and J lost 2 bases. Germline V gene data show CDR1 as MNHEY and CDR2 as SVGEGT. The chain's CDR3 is CASSYGTATYEQYF. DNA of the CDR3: TGTGCCAGCAGTTACGGGACAGCCACCTACGAGCAGTACTTC.

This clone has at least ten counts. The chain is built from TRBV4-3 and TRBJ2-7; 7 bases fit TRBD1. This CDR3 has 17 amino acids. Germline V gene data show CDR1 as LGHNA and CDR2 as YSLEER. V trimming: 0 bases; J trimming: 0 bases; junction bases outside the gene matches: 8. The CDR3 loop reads CASSQDVQGRSSYEQYF. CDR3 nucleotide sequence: TGCGCCAGCAGCCAAGATGTACAGGGGAGAAGCTCCTACGAGCAGTACTTC.

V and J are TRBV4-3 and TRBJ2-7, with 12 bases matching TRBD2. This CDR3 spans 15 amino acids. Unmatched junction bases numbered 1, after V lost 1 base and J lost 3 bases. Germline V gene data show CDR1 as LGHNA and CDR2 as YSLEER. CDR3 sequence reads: CASSQGLAGDYEQYF. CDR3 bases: TGCGCCAGCAGCCAAGGACTAGCGGGGGACTACGAGCAGTACTTC.

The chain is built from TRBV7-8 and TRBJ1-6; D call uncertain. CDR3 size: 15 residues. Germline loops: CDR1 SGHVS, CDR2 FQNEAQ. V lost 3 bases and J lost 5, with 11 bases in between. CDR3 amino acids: CASSFTTLNNSPLHF. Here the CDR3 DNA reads TGTGCCAGCAGCTTTACGACTCTTAATAATTCACCCCTCCACTTT. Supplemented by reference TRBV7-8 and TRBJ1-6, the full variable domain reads GAGVSQSPRYKVAKRGQDVALRCDPISGHVSLFWYQQALGQGPEFLTYFQNEAQLDKSGLPSDRFFAERPEGSVSTLKIQRTQQEDSAVYLCASSFTTLNNSPLHFGNGTRLTVT.

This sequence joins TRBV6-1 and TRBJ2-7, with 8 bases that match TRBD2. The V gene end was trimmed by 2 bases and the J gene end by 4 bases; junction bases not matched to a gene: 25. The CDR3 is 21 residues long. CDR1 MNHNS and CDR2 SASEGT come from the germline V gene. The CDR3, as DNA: TGTGCCAGCAGTGAATGGTTTCCCAAGACAGGCCCGAGGCTAGCGGGTTACGAGCAGTACTTC. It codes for CASSEWFPKTGPRLAGYEQYF.

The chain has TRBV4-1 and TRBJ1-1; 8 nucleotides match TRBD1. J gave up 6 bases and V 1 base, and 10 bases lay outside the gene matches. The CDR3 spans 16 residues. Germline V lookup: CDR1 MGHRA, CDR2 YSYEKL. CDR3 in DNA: TGCGCCAGCAGCCAAGGACAGGGGTTGTTACTAGCTGAAGCTTTCTTT. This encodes CASSQGQGLLLAEAFF.

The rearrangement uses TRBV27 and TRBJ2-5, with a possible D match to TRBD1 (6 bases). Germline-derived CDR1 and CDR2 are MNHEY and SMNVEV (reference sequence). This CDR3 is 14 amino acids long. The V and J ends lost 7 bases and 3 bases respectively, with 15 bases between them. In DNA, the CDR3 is TGTGCCAGCATGAGGACGGGACACAAAGAGACCCAGTACTTC. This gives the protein CASMRTGHKETQYF.

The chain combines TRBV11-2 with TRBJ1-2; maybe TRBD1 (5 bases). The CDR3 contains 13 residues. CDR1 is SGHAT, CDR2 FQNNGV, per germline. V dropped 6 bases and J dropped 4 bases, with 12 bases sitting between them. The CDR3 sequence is CASRVGGIYGYTF. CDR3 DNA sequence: TGTGCCAGCAGGGTGGGGGGGATCTATGGCTACACCTTC.

The CDR3 DNA follows: TGCGCCAGCAGCCGGTCCGGAGACTCTGGAAACACCATATATTTT. Encoded protein: CASSRSGDSGNTIYF. The chain has TRBV4-3 and TRBJ1-3; D unresolved. Trimming removed 4 bases from V and 0 bases from J, with 10 bases in between. Germline V gene lookup returns CDR1 LGHNA and CDR2 YSLEER. This CDR3 region has 15 residues.

The CDR3 is CASSQTGGNPYEQYF. The CDR3 nucleotides are TGTGCCAGCAGCCAAACAGGGGGGAATCCTTACGAGCAGTACTTC. The chain employs TRBV3-1 (or the pseudogene TRBV3-2) and TRBJ2-7; 8 bases align to TRBD1. V was clipped by 2 bases and J by 4 bases; unmatched bases: 7. Germline V gene sequence: CDR1 LGHDT, CDR2 YNNKEL (reference sequence). The CDR3 sequence is 15 residues long.

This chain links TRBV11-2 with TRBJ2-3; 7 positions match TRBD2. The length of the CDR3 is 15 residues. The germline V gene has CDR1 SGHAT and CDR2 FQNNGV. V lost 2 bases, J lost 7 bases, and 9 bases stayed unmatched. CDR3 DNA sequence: TGTGCCAGCAGCTTACAAGCGGGATCCCGGAATACGCAGTATTTT. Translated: CASSLQAGSRNTQYF. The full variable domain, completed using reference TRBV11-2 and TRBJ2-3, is EAGVAQSPRYKIIEKRQSVAFWCNPISGHATLYWYQQILGQGPKLLIQFQNNGVVDDSQLPKDRFSAERLKGVDSTLKIQPAKLEDSAVYLCASSLQAGSRNTQYFGPGTRLTVL.

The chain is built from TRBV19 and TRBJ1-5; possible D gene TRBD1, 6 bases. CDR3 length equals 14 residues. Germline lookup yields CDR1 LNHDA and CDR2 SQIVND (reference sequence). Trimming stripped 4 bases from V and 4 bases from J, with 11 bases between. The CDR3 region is CASSTRQENQPQHF. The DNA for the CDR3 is TGTGCCAGTAGTACCCGACAGGAGAATCAGCCCCAGCATTTT.

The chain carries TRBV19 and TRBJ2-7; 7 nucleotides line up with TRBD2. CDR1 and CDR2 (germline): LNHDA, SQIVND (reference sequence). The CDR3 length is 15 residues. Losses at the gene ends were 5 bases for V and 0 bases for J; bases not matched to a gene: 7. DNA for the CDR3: TGTGCCAGTAGTGAGGTGTCTAGCGGCTCCTACGAGCAGTACTTC. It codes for CASSEVSSGSYEQYF.

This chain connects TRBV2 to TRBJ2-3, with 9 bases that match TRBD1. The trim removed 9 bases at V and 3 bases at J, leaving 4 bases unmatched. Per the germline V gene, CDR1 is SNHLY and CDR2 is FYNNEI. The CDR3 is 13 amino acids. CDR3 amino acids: CARQGALTDTQYF. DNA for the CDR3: TGTGCCAGACAGGGGGCGCTGACAGATACGCAGTATTTT.

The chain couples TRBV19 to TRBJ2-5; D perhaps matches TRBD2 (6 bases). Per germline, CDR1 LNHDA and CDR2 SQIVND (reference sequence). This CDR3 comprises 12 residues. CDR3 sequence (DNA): TGTGGGCTCGGGGGAGGTTCCGAGACCCAGTACTTC. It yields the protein CGLGGGSETQYF.

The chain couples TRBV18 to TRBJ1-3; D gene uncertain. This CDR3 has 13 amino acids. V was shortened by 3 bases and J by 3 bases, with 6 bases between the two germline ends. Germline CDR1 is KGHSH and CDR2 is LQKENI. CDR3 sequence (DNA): TGTGCCAGCTCACCCCTTTTTGGAAACACCATATATTTT. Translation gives CASSPLFGNTIYF.

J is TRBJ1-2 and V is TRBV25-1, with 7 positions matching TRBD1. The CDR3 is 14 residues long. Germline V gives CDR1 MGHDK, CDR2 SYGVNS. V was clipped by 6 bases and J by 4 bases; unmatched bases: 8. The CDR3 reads CASSGQDKAYGYTF. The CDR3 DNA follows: TGTGCCAGCAGCGGACAGGATAAAGCCTATGGCTACACCTTC.

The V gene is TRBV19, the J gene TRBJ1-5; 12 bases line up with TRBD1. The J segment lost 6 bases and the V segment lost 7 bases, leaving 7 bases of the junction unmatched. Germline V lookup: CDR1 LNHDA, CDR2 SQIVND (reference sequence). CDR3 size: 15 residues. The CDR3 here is CASTQGQGAGQPQHF. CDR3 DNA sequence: TGTGCCAGTACCCAGGGACAGGGGGCAGGTCAGCCCCAGCATTTT.

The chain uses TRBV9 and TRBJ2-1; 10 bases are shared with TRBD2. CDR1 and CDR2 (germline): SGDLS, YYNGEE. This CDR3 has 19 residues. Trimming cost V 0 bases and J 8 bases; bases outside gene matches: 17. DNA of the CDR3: TGTGCCAGCAGCGTAGACCTACCTAAAGCGGGAGGGCCGGCCTATGAGCAGTTCTTC. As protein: CASSVDLPKAGGPAYEQFF.

CDR3 sequence: CASSPTGTQGNEQYF. The CDR3 coding sequence is TGTGCCAGCAGTCCAACCGGGACTCAGGGCAACGAGCAGTACTTC. The J gene is TRBJ2-7, the V gene TRBV27, with D tentatively TRBD2 (6 bases). This CDR3 is 15 amino acids long. The V end was cut by 5 bases, the J end by 5 bases, with 19 bases between. CDR1 is MNHEY, CDR2 SMNVEV, per germline (reference sequence).

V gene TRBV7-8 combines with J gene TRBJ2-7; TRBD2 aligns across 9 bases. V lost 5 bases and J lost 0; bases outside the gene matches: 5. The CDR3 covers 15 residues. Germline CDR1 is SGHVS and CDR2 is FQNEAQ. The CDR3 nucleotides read TGTGCCAGCAGCCAGAGCGGGAGGAGCTCCTACGAGCAGTACTTC. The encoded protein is CASSQSGRSSYEQYF.

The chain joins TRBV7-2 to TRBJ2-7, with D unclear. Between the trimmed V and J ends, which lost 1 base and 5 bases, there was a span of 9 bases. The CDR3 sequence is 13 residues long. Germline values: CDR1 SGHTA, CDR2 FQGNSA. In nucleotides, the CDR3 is TGTGCCAGCAGCTTAGATGGGCGTGACGAGCAGTACTTC. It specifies CASSLDGRDEQYF.

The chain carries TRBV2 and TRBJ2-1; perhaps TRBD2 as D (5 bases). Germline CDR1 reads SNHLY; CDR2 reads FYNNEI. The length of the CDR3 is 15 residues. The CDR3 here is CATANFRTPRNEQFF. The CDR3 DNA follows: TGTGCTACAGCAAATTTTCGGACTCCGCGCAATGAGCAGTTCTTC.

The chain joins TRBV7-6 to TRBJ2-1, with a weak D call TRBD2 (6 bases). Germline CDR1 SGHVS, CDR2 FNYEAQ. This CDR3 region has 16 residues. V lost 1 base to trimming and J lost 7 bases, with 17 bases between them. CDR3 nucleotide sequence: TGTGCCAGCAGCTTAGTCGGCGGGACTGGAATAAATGAGCAGTTCTTC. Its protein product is CASSLVGGTGINEQFF.

For the CDR3, the DNA is TGTGCCAGCAGCCCTACCTCCGAGCAGTACTTC. Protein: CASSPTSEQYF. The J gene is TRBJ2-7, the V gene TRBV11-3, with D unclear. The CDR3 extends over 11 amino acids. The V end was cut by 5 bases, the J end by 6 bases, with 8 bases between. Germline V CDR1 and CDR2: SGHNT, YENEEA.

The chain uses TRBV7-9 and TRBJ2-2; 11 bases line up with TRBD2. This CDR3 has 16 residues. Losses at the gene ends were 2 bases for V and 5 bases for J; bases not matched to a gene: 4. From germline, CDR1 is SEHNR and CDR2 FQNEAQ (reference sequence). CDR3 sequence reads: CASSLTIAGGTGELFF. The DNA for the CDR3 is TGTGCCAGCAGCTTAACTATAGCGGGAGGGACCGGGGAGCTGTTTTTT.

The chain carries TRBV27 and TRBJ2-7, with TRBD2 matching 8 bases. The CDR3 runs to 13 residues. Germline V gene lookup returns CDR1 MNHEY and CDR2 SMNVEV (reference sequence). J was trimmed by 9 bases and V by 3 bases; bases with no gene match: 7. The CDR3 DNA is TGTGCCAGCAGTTTTGACGGGAGGGCCGGGCAGTACTTC. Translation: CASSFDGRAGQYF.

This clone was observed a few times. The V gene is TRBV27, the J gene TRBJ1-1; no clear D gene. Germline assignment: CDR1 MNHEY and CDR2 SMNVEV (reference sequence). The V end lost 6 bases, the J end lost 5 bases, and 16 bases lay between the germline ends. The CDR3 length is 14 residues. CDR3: CASSHHRPGTEAFF. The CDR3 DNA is TGTGCCAGCAGCCATCACAGACCGGGGACTGAAGCTTTCTTT.

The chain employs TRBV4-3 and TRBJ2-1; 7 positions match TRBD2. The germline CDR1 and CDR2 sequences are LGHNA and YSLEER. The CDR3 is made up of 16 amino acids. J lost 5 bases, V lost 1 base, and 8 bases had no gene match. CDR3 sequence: CASSQGAGVIHNEQFF. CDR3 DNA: TGCGCCAGCAGCCAAGGCGCGGGAGTGATCCACAATGAGCAGTTCTTC.

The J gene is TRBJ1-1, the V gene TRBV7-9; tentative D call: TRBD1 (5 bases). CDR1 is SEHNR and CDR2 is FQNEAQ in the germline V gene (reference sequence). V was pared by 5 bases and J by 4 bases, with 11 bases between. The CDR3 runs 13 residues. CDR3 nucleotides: TGTGCCAGCAGCCGCAGGGAATCCACTGAAGCTTTCTTT. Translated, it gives CASSRRESTEAFF.